The entry that follows covers one T cell receptor beta chain sequence. These data come from a study of blood T cell repertoires in COVID-19. Profiling relied on immunoSEQ multiplex PCR, and the TCRdb table lists in-frame clones only, not all of them. This table holds approximately 70,000 clones, around 80% found once. The specimen was peripheral blood. The source is a human donor in a cohort sampled during active COVID-19.

The CDR3 reads CASSPYPSSYNEQFF. CDR3 DNA: TGTGCCAGCAGCCCATACCCTAGCTCCTACAATGAGCAGTTCTTC. V is TRBV5-4 and J is TRBJ2-1; D not resolved. The V end lost 4 bases, the J end lost 0 bases, and 11 bases lay between the germline ends. In germline, CDR1 is SGHNT, CDR2 YYREEE (reference sequence). CDR3 length: 15 amino acids.